Sequencing of this T cell receptor beta chain was carried out in a study of OX40 agonist ivuxolimab in advanced cancers. On the study more broadly: Administration of intravenous ivuxolimab to patients occurred every 2 weeks at 0.01 to 10 mg/kg. Among those enrolled, mean age was around 55 years (range about 23 to 85) and about 79% were male. Study-level results: Dose levels from 0.1 to 3.0 mg/kg saw CD4+ and CD8+ blood T cells expand clonally by week 6.

Points on this clone: The antigen is unknown.

The length of the CDR3 is 15 residues. Germline CDR1 is KGHSH and CDR2 is LQKENI. V lost 3 bases to trimming and J lost 2 bases; unmatched junction nucleotides: 4. Produced via immunoSEQ multiplex PCR; TCRdb's table is partial and in-frame only. The table has 60,000 or so clones, over 75% seen once. This sequence was found in an adult with an advanced solid tumor such as melanoma, head and neck, liver or kidney cancer. This specimen consisted of CD4+ or CD8+ T cells sorted from blood, obtained in a trial of the OX40 agonist ivuxolimab. This sequence joins TRBV18 and TRBJ2-1, with TRBD1 matching over 7 bases. CDR3 residues: CASSPMGTAYNEQFF. The DNA of the CDR3 is TGTGCCAGCTCACCCATGGGGACAGCCTACAATGAGCAGTTCTTC. Filled out from reference TRBV18 and TRBJ2-1, the complete variable domain reads NAGVMQNPRHLVRRRGQEARLRCSPMKGHSHVYWYRQLPEEGLKFMVYLQKENIIDESGMPKERFSAEFPKEGPSILRIQQVVRGDSAAYFCASSPMGTAYNEQFFGPGTRLTVL.